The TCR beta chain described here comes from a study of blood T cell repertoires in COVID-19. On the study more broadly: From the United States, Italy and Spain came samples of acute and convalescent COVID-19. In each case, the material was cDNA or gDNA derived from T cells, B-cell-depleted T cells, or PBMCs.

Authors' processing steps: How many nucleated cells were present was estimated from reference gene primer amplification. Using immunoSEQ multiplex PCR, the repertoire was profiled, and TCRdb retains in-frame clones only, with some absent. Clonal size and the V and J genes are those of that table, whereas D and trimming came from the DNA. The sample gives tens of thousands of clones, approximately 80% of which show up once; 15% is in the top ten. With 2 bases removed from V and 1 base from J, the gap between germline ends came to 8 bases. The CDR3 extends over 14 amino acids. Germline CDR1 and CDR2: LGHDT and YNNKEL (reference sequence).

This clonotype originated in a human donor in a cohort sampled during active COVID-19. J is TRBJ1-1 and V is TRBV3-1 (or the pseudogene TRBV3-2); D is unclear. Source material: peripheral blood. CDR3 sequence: CASSQSLANTEAFF. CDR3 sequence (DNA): TGTGCCAGCAGCCAATCGTTGGCGAACACTGAAGCTTTCTTT.